Listed below are T cell receptor beta chains from one sample, sequenced in a study of radiation and T cells in renal cell carcinoma. Clones were sequenced by immunoSEQ multiplex PCR, and TCRdb holds only the in-frame ones, with some missing. Of 95,000 to 150,000 clones listed, around 85% are singletons. The source material was blood, sampled from a patient whose treatment included radiotherapy and nephrectomy. The receptors here all came from a man aged 50-59 years with renal cell carcinoma. Both conserved end residues are part of each CDR3. The D gene is left open where the match is weak. Part of the rows lack a size; the others show once, few, many or a class for expanded clones.

D	V	size	length	J	CDR3	DNA
NA	TRBV7-9	NA	14	TRBJ1-4	CASSSKGWGEKLFF	TGTGCCAGCAGCTCGAAGGGCTGGGGGGAAAAACTGTTTTTT
TRBD2	TRBV27	NA	16	TRBJ2-7	CASSFVPGGVGYEQYF	TGTGCCAGCAGTTTCGTACCGGGGGGTGTAGGCTACGAGCAGTACTTC
NA	TRBV18	once	15	TRBJ1-1	CASSPSGFTNTEAFF	TGTGCCAGCTCACCTTCGGGGTTTACGAACACTGAAGCTTTCTTT
NA	TRBV15	NA	15	TRBJ1-2	CATSRDRAVVYGYTF	TGTGCCACCAGCAGAGACAGGGCAGTTGTCTATGGCTACACCTTC
TRBD2	TRBV6-5	NA	15	TRBJ2-1	CASSSRLAEGNEQFF	TGTGCCAGCAGTTCAAGACTAGCGGAAGGGAATGAGCAGTTCTTC
TRBD2	TRBV5-1	NA	16	TRBJ2-1	CASSAGLAGGPHEQFF	TGCGCCAGCAGCGCGGGACTAGCGGGGGGGCCCCATGAGCAGTTCTTC
TRBD1	TRBV5-1	NA	13	TRBJ1-2	CASSQGQGVGYTF	TGCGCCAGCAGCCAGGGACAGGGCGTAGGCTACACCTTC
NA	TRBV13	NA	16	TRBJ1-2	CASSLGGGGVDYGYTF	TGTGCCAGCAGCTTAGGCGGCGGGGGCGTCGACTATGGCTACACCTTC
TRBD2	TRBV5-1	NA	13	TRBJ2-1	CASSFGGGNEQFF	TGCGCCAGCAGCTTCGGCGGGGGAAATGAGCAGTTCTTC
TRBD1	TRBV6-4	NA	14	TRBJ1-5	CASSTGGLYQPQHF	TGTGCCAGCAGTACAGGGGGTCTGTATCAGCCCCAGCATTTT
TRBD1	TRBV15	NA	17	TRBJ1-6	CATSTSLTGGYNSPLHF	TGTGCCACCAGCACCTCGCTGACAGGGGGATATAATTCACCCCTCCACTTT
TRBD1	TRBV2	once	16	TRBJ1-2	CASITTGAPDNYGYTF	TGTGCCAGCATAACGACAGGGGCGCCTGATAACTATGGCTACACCTTC
NA	TRBV19	NA	13	TRBJ1-1	CASLRGWDTEAFF	TGTGCCAGTCTCAGGGGTTGGGACACTGAAGCTTTCTTT
TRBD2	TRBV10-3	NA	13	TRBJ2-5	CAISLAGEETQYF	TGTGCCATCAGTTTAGCGGGAGAAGAGACCCAGTACTTC
TRBD2	TRBV5-1	NA	15	TRBJ2-5	CASSRGLAGAETQYF	TGCGCCAGCAGCAGGGGACTAGCGGGAGCAGAGACCCAGTACTTC
NA	TRBV11-3	NA	15	TRBJ1-5	CASSLARDSNQPQHF	TGTGCCAGCAGCTTAGCTCGGGATAGCAATCAGCCCCAGCATTTT
TRBD1	TRBV5-1	NA	14	TRBJ2-5	CASRSTGGQETQYF	TGCGCCAGCAGGTCGACAGGGGGTCAAGAGACCCAGTACTTC
TRBD2	TRBV4-2	NA	19	TRBJ2-1	CASSQDQLSLLAGEDEQFF	TGTGCCAGCAGCCAAGATCAACTCTCGTTACTAGCGGGAGAGGATGAGCAGTTCTTC
NA	TRBV6-1	NA	14	TRBJ1-4	CASRRAGGDEKLFF	TGTGCCAGCAGGAGGGCCGGAGGGGATGAAAAACTGTTTTTT
TRBD2	TRBV30	NA	15	TRBJ2-1	CAWSDWREGRNEQFF	TGTGCCTGGAGTGACTGGCGGGAGGGCCGCAATGAGCAGTTCTTC
TRBD2	TRBV7-2	NA	15	TRBJ2-7	CASSFWGGGTYEQYF	TGTGCCAGCAGCTTCTGGGGGGGAGGGACCTACGAGCAGTACTTC
NA	TRBV7-9	NA	14	TRBJ1-5	CASSLMDSNQPQHF	TGTGCCAGCAGCTTGATGGATAGCAATCAGCCCCAGCATTTT
NA	TRBV6-5	NA	15	TRBJ1-2	CASSYSQGLFYGYTF	TGTGCCAGCAGTTACTCACAGGGTTTATTTTATGGCTACACCTTC
NA	TRBV2	few	12	TRBJ1-5	CASRGSNQPQHF	TGTGCCAGCAGGGGTAGCAATCAGCCCCAGCATTTT
NA	TRBV19	NA	16	TRBJ2-7	CASIGGRGRSGYEQYF	TGTGCCAGTATTGGAGGGCGGGGAAGGTCTGGCTACGAGCAGTACTTC
TRBD1	TRBV5-5	NA	17	TRBJ1-5	CASSRGQGKESNQPQHF	TGTGCCAGCAGCCGGGGACAGGGGAAAGAGAGCAATCAGCCCCAGCATTTT
TRBD2	TRBV14	once	15	TRBJ2-4	CASSQVPSGVGIQYF	TGTGCCAGCAGCCAAGTACCTAGCGGGGTTGGCATTCAGTACTTC
TRBD1	TRBV28	many	14	TRBJ1-1	CASSSTGTHTEAFF	TGTGCCAGCAGTTCGACAGGGACTCACACTGAAGCTTTCTTT
TRBD2	TRBV9	NA	17	TRBJ2-1	CASSGSAGTSAYNEQFF	TGTGCCAGCAGCGGGAGCGCCGGGACTAGCGCCTACAATGAGCAGTTCTTC
TRBD1	TRBV5-4	once	13	TRBJ1-5	CASSLGQGQPQHF	TGTGCCAGCAGCTTGGGACAGGGTCAGCCCCAGCATTTT
NA	TRBV18	few	12	TRBJ1-1	CASSPVDTEAFF	TGTGCCAGCTCACCGGTGGACACTGAAGCTTTCTTT
NA	TRBV7-2	NA	14	TRBJ2-5	CASSLGPLKETQYF	TGTGCCAGCAGCCTAGGGCCACTGAAAGAGACCCAGTACTTC
TRBD1	TRBV10-2	NA	15	TRBJ2-7	CASSEPGTGFYEQYF	TGCGCCAGCAGTGAACCAGGGACAGGGTTCTACGAGCAGTACTTC
TRBD2	TRBV4-3	once	18	TRBJ2-7	CASSQDRLAGGLTYEQYF	TGCGCCAGCAGCCAAGACCGCCTAGCGGGGGGACTTACCTACGAGCAGTACTTC
TRBD1	TRBV6-5	few	15	TRBJ1-6	CASSPRDRDNSPLHF	TGTGCCAGCAGTCCGCGGGACAGGGATAATTCACCCCTCCACTTT
NA	TRBV28	NA	13	TRBJ1-5	CASTPVRDQPQHF	TGTGCCAGCACCCCCGTCAGGGATCAGCCCCAGCATTTT
NA	TRBV7-9	NA	13	TRBJ1-3	CASRVSSGNTIYF	TGTGCCAGCAGGGTATCCTCTGGAAACACCATATATTTT
NA	TRBV11-2	NA	16	TRBJ1-2	CASSPLGGRGDYGYTF	TGTGCCAGCAGCCCCCTGGGTGGCAGGGGAGACTATGGCTACACCTTC
NA	TRBV18	NA	14	TRBJ1-1	CASSPTAQGTEAFF	TGTGCCAGCTCACCTACGGCACAGGGCACTGAAGCTTTCTTT
TRBD1	TRBV6-5	NA	14	TRBJ2-5	CASRQWDRGETQYF	TGTGCCAGCAGGCAATGGGACAGGGGGGAGACCCAGTACTTC
NA	TRBV7-9	NA	14	TRBJ2-5	CASSLTGGQETQYF	TGTGCCAGCAGCCTAACCGGCGGCCAAGAGACCCAGTACTTC
TRBD1	TRBV30	NA	14	TRBJ1-2	CAWGGQGQGGGYTF	TGTGCCTGGGGCGGACAGGGTCAAGGTGGTGGCTACACCTTC